The sample holds many counts of the clone carrying this T cell receptor beta chain. The source of the sample is a study of T cells after yellow fever vaccination. The CDR3 loop spans 15 amino acids. V lost 5 bases and J 4 bases, leaving 14 bases between the germline ends. General study results and limits: Vaccine-responding clonotypes were almost all undetectable in sorted memory subsets on day 0. Post-booster reappearance was seen for most primary-vaccination clones (around 97% CD4, 85% to 90% CD8). Only a minor proportion of clonotypes was detected across both CD4 and CD8 compartments.

TCRdb ran MiXCR on the 5' RACE reads and lists one entry per CDR3 protein. The sample lists more than 25,000 distinct CDR3 sequences; approximately 4.2% were seen once. This clonotype originated in a man younger than 35 who received the YFV17D yellow fever vaccine. The gene calls are TRBV12-3 or TRBV12-4 and TRBJ2-2, with D possibly TRBD1 on 6 matching bases. The sequences come from PBMCs, either bulk or a sorted T-cell subset (CD4+, CD8+, memory, or dextramer-sorted; not recorded which), collected on the day of the yellow fever booster vaccination. For the CDR3, the DNA is TGTGCCAGCAGTCCGGAGTCAGGGGCCACCGGGGAGCTGTTTTTT. Amino acids: CASSPESGATGELFF.